This T cell receptor beta chain stems from a study of immune evolution from preneoplasia to lung adenocarcinoma. Patient tissue came from resections in Japan or China, 2014–2017. TCRdb's copy holds only in-frame clones and misses some; the assay was immunoSEQ multiplex PCR. The sample has 9,300 or so clones, roughly 80% seen once. Trimming at V came to 7 bases and at J to 4 bases, leaving 4 bases not matched to a gene. CDR1 is MNHNS and CDR2 is SASEGT in the germline V gene. The CDR3 extends over 13 amino acids. What was sequenced was FFPE minimally invasive lung adenocarcinoma tissue. The chain carries TRBV6-1 and TRBJ1-1; TRBD1 matches at 9 bases. This TCR came from a donor older than 65 with lung adenocarcinoma. Written as DNA, the CDR3 is TGTGCCAGCACCTTGACAGGGGGCACTGAAGCTTTCTTT. Amino acids: CASTLTGGTEAFF.